A selection of T cell receptor beta chains follows, all from one sample in a study of breast tumors, draining lymph nodes, adjacent tissues. TCRdb reprocessed the multiplex PCR reads with MiXCR, giving one entry per CDR3 protein. The sample includes 200,000 to 300,000 distinct CDR3 sequences, roughly 31% of them seen just once. The sequenced sample consisted of axillary lymph node tissue. The source is a female donor with breast cancer. Some clones in this sample may be carry-over from other donors' samples. Both conserved end residues are part of each CDR3. D genes are given only for firm matches. Size values are once, few and many counts, or a class for expanded clones, and some rows have none.

D gene: -
V gene: TRBV15
clone size: once
J gene: TRBJ2-6
CDR3 DNA: TGTGCCACCAGCAGAGGTCAGGGGCCGGGCGGAGCCAACGTCCTGACTTTC
CDR3 protein: CATSRGQGPGGANVLTF

D gene: TRBD1
V gene: TRBV10-3
clone size: once
J gene: TRBJ1-3
CDR3 DNA: TGTGCCATCAGTGATCCGACAGGGGCTAACACCATATATTTT
CDR3 protein: CAISDPTGANTIYF

D gene: -
V gene: TRBV24-1
clone size: many
J gene: TRBJ2-5
CDR3 DNA: TGTGCCACCAGTGATAGGGCAGCCACAGGGCGCGAGACCCAGTACTTC
CDR3 protein: CATSDRAATGRETQYF

D gene: TRBD2
V gene: TRBV6-6
clone size: many
J gene: TRBJ2-2
CDR3 DNA: TGTGCCAGTCTTCCGGGACTAGCTACCGGGGAGCTGTTTTTT
CDR3 protein: CASLPGLATGELFF

D gene: TRBD2
V gene: TRBV20-1
clone size: -
J gene: TRBJ2-3
CDR3 DNA: TGCAGTGCTAGAAGGTCTAGCGGGAGTGTCTTCGATGAGCAGTATTTT
CDR3 protein: CSARRSSGSVFDEQYF

D gene: -
V gene: TRBV11-2
clone size: many
J gene: TRBJ2-1
CDR3 DNA: TGTGCCAGCAGCTTAGGGTTGAATGAGCAGTTCTTC
CDR3 protein: CASSLGLNEQFF

D gene: TRBD2
V gene: TRBV5-4
clone size: -
J gene: TRBJ2-3
CDR3 DNA: TGTGCCAGCAGTCCAACTAGCGGGAGGACAGATACGCAGTATTTT
CDR3 protein: CASSPTSGRTDTQYF

D gene: TRBD1
V gene: TRBV7-9
clone size: -
J gene: TRBJ2-7
CDR3 DNA: TGTGCCAGCAGCGCAAAGGGACAGGGACGATACGAGCAGTACTTC
CDR3 protein: CASSAKGQGRYEQYF

D gene: TRBD1
V gene: TRBV11-2
clone size: -
J gene: TRBJ1-6
CDR3 DNA: TGTGCCAGCAGACGTACCGGGACAGGGGGACCCCTCCACTTT
CDR3 protein: CASRRTGTGGPLHF

D gene: -
V gene: TRBV6-4
clone size: -
J gene: TRBJ1-1
CDR3 DNA: TGTGCCAGCACCCCGGGACGGTTGGGCACTGAAGCTTTCTTT
CDR3 protein: CASTPGRLGTEAFF